This TCR beta chain was sequenced during a study of blood T cell repertoires in COVID-19. In the original analysis: The authors estimated nucleated cell counts from reference gene primer amplification. The assay was immunoSEQ multiplex PCR, and TCRdb's table has in-frame clones only and misses some. V and J calls plus clone size are reproduced from that table; the DNA served to infer D and trimming. The sample contains roughly 98,000 clones, 82% of which appear only once. This receptor was obtained from a man aged 70-80 years with active or convalescent COVID-19. Sequencing was done on a sample of peripheral blood.

This CDR3 is CASSPGGDVAVNSPLHF. The DNA of the CDR3 is TGTGCCAGCTCCCCGGGGGGGGACGTGGCGGTGAATTCACCCCTCCACTTT. This chain connects TRBV18 to TRBJ1-6; a weak D match, TRBD1 (5 bases). CDR3 length equals 17 residues. The germline V gene has CDR1 KGHSH and CDR2 LQKENI. Trimming stripped 6 bases from V and 7 bases from J, with 22 bases between.